The clone carrying this T cell receptor beta chain was observed a handful of times. The antigen is not known. CDR3 size: 16 residues. The germline V gene encodes CDR1 SGHNT and CDR2 YYREEE (reference sequence). V lost 4 bases, J lost 3 bases, and 7 bases stayed unmatched. The data stem from a study of cytomegalovirus exposure and HLA in healthy donors. Study-level information: Approximately 81% of roughly 430 genotyped donors fell in the Caucasian-associated ancestry cluster. Broader study findings: An analysis was carried out later, and it reportedly showed fewer N-insertions in an Asian-associated ancestry cluster than the 666-donor mean.

The primer mix had 60 Vbeta and 13 Jbeta primers. Assay: immunoSEQ multiplex PCR; the TCRdb copy retains only in-frame clones and omits some. The sample gives 160,000 or so clones, around 78% of which show up once; 3.1% is in the top ten. The sample comprised PBMCs. The chain is built from TRBV5-4 and TRBJ2-7; 13 positions match TRBD2. This TCR was recovered from a woman in her thirties or forties in good health and CMV-seronegative. This chain's CDR3 is CASSPRLAGGLYEQYF. The CDR3 DNA sequence: TGTGCCAGCAGCCCAAGACTAGCGGGGGGTCTCTACGAGCAGTACTTC. The full variable domain, its missing parts supplied by reference TRBV5-4 and TRBJ2-7, is ETGVTQSPTHLIKTRGQQVTLRCSSQSGHNTVSWYQQALGQGPQFIFQYYREEENGRGNFPPRFSGLQFPNYSSELNVNALELDDSALYLCASSPRLAGGLYEQYFGPGTRLTVT.